These 12 T cell receptor beta chains came from one sample sequenced in a study of regulatory T cells in long-lasting Graves disease. This sample's time point: persistent/refractory GD, antithyroid drugs over 5 years with positive TRAb. The authors made the TCR library using RNA they extracted from PBMCs. Building the TCR beta libraries relied on iRepertoire HTBI primers, and CDR3 regions underwent Arm-PCR. A single record per CDR3 protein comes from TCRdb applying MiXCR to the multiplex PCR reads. Seen here are roughly 450,000 distinct CDR3 sequences, about 20% observed once, and the top ten hold roughly 13%. Sequences were derived from peripheral blood mononuclear cells (PBMCs), sampled when the disease was refractory, from a patient treated with antithyroid drugs. Receptors originate from a female donor with Graves disease.

The count of this clonotype is one. CDR3 residues: CAWKAGANTGELFF. The CDR3, as DNA: TGTGCCTGGAAGGCGGGGGCAAACACCGGGGAGCTGTTTTTT. The chain joins TRBV30 to TRBJ2-2, with D possibly TRBD2 on 7 matching bases. The CDR3 is 14 residues long. The germline V gene has CDR1 GTSNPN and CDR2 SVGIG (reference sequence). V lost 4 bases and J 2 bases, leaving 11 bases between the germline ends.

This clonotype was seen only once. The chain has TRBV7-2 and TRBJ2-3; TRBD2 agrees at 12 bases. Trimming cost V 2 bases and J 3 bases; bases outside gene matches: 9. CDR1 is SGHTA, CDR2 FQGNSA, per germline. The CDR3 runs to 18 residues. CDR3 residues: CASSLMSSGRARTDTQYF. In nucleotides, the CDR3 is TGTGCCAGCAGCTTAATGTCTAGCGGGAGGGCCAGGACAGATACGCAGTATTTT.

This clonotype was found a few times. The V gene is TRBV6-1, the J gene TRBJ2-5; tentative D call: TRBD1 (6 bases). This CDR3 region has 12 residues. The germline V gene has CDR1 MNHNS and CDR2 SASEGT. V was cut by 6 bases and J by 4 bases, with 9 bases left in between. CDR3 protein: CASRGRGETQYF. CDR3 in DNA: TGTGCCAGCAGGGGCAGGGGAGAGACCCAGTACTTC.

This clonotype has just a few counts. This rearrangement joins TRBV3-2 to TRBJ1-1; the table names TRBD1, a call not compared with the DNA. TRBV3-2 is a recognized pseudogene. CDR3 size: 15 residues. Written as DNA, the CDR3 is TGTGCCAGAAACCGGAGGGGGCGATGGAACACTGAAGCTTTCTTT. It specifies CARNRRGRWNTEAFF.

This clonotype was counted between two and nine times. The chain joins TRBV3-1 to TRBJ1-5; tentative D call: TRBD1 (5 bases). Trimming stripped 0 bases from V and 5 bases from J, with 11 bases between. Germline V lookup: CDR1 LGHDT, CDR2 YNNKEL (reference sequence). The CDR3 is 15 residues long. The chain's CDR3 is CASSQDTGPDQPQHF. DNA for the CDR3: TGTGCCAGCAGCCAAGATACGGGGCCGGATCAGCCCCAGCATTTT.

This clonotype was detected many times. The rearrangement links TRBV7-2 to TRBJ1-5; D call uncertain. The CDR3 contains 12 residues. Between the trimmed V and J ends, which lost 5 bases and 7 bases, there was a span of 9 bases. The germline V gene has CDR1 SGHTA and CDR2 FQGNSA. The CDR3 DNA follows: TGTGCCAGCAGCCAAATAGAACAGCCCCAGCATTTT. Translated, it gives CASSQIEQPQHF.

This clonotype was seen many times. The chain uses TRBV27 and TRBJ2-6; D gene uncertain. The CDR3 contains 13 residues. Looked up from germline, CDR1 is MNHEY and CDR2 is SMNVEV (reference sequence). Trimming left V 8 bases short and J 4 bases short, with 9 bases between. The CDR3 DNA follows: TGTGCCAGCGCCGCATCGGGGGCCAACGTCCTGACTTTC. Translated: CASAASGANVLTF.

This clonotype was counted only a few times. The CDR3 loop is CASSRGGKTSYEQYF. CDR3 nucleotides: TGTGCCAGTAGCCGCGGGGGAAAGACCTCCTACGAGCAGTACTTC. The rearrangement links TRBV19 to TRBJ2-7, with 7 bases lining up with TRBD2. Unmatched junction bases numbered 8, after V lost 6 bases and J lost 0 bases. Germline assignment: CDR1 LNHDA and CDR2 SQIVND (reference sequence). There are 15 residues in the CDR3.

This clonotype turned up a few times. The V and J genes are TRBV12-3 or TRBV12-4 and TRBJ1-1; D unclear. The ends were cut back, 1 base at V and 3 bases at J, with 6 bases in the middle. The CDR3 runs to 13 residues. The DNA of the CDR3 is TGTGCCAGCAGTTTAGAACACTACACTGAAGCTTTCTTT. Its translation: CASSLEHYTEAFF.

A few counts support this clonotype. The CDR3 is CASSLSNNRAYEQYF. The CDR3 DNA reads as TGTGCCAGCAGTTTATCGAACAACAGGGCCTACGAGCAGTACTTC. The chain combines TRBV27 with TRBJ2-7; TRBD1 might be the D (6 bases). The length of the CDR3 is 15 residues. The germline V gene has CDR1 MNHEY and CDR2 SMNVEV (reference sequence). The V end lost 0 bases, the J end lost 2 bases, and 11 bases lay between the germline ends.

This clonotype came up a few times. The genes are TRBV11-2 and TRBJ1-3; no clear D. The CDR3 is 16 residues long. Germline assignment: CDR1 SGHAT and CDR2 FQNNGV. Trimming left V 8 bases short and J 0 bases short, with 17 bases between. The CDR3 here is CASSTYIQASGNTIYF. CDR3 coding DNA: TGTGCCAGCTCCACCTACATTCAGGCCTCTGGAAACACCATATATTTT. Full variable domain (missing parts from reference TRBV11-2 and TRBJ1-3): EAGVAQSPRYKIIEKRQSVAFWCNPISGHATLYWYQQILGQGPKLLIQFQNNGVVDDSQLPKDRFSAERLKGVDSTLKIQPAKLEDSAVYLCASSTYIQASGNTIYFGEGSWLTVV.

This clonotype has just a few counts. V and J are TRBV24-1 and TRBJ2-2; D call uncertain. Trimming removed 2 bases from V and 3 bases from J, with 21 bases in between. Germline V gives CDR1 KGHDR, CDR2 SFDVKD. The CDR3 length is 19 residues. CDR3 in DNA: TGTGCCACCAGTGATTGGGCCCCCCCGAGATCCGACGACACCGGGGAGCTGTTTTTT. It translates to CATSDWAPPRSDDTGELFF.